The rows below give T cell receptor beta chains drawn from one sample of a study of T cells in Graves' hyperthyroidism and ophthalmopathy. MiXCR, applied by TCRdb to the multiplex PCR reads, yields one record per CDR3 protein. The sample has a few hundred thousand distinct CDR3 sequences; about 43% are singletons. Source material: peripheral blood or thyroid tissue (not recorded which). These receptors came from a woman in her late teens or twenties with Graves' hyperthyroidism. CDR3s include the opening cysteine and the closing phenylalanine or tryptophan.

TRBV2 CASSGLAGVGIQETQYF
TRBV19 CASSITGVTEKLFF
TRBV10-3 CAISTGQGVRSEKLFF
TRBV10-3 CAISDRLAEYNEKLFF
TRBV7-3 CASSPQFGELFF
TRBV19 CASSSKYEQYF
TRBV11-2 CASSLVSGGGPNEQFF
TRBV5-8 CASSLVAVQETQYF
TRBV20-1 CSARVTRRGETQYF
TRBV5-8 CASSHRDSYGYTF
TRBV6-5 CASNGGAGDEQYF
TRBV7-8 CASSLPWGLAGGDKYF
TRBV7-7 CASSFRDLVNGYTF
TRBV6-5 CASSYVAGSQETQYF
TRBV6-6 CASSYSTQSGELFF
TRBV28 CASSLWHGTYEQYF
TRBV20-1 CSARPTSGSYEQYF
TRBV29-1 CSESGTGVHEQYF
TRBV14 CASSPTSVYNEQFF
TRBV6-5 CASSYGTGGGYTF
TRBV10-2 CASSNPSGNTIYF
TRBV5-1 CASSLPGQRKNGGKSPEETQYF
TRBV27 CASSAGTSYQETQYF
TRBV12-3/TRBV12-4 CASSPGLAGHYEQYF
TRBV2 CASIGDRASGNTF
TRBV12-5 CASGSTDRGLSHEQYF